Listed below are T cell receptor beta chains from one sample, sequenced in a study of blood T cell repertoires in COVID-19. Sequencing was performed with immunoSEQ multiplex PCR; in TCRdb, only in-frame clones are kept and a portion is missing. The repertoire holds roughly 120,000 clones, about 80% seen once, with 7.5% in the top ten. The material sequenced was peripheral blood. Every receptor here comes from a man aged 70 or older with active or convalescent COVID-19. CDR3s include the opening cysteine and the closing phenylalanine or tryptophan. A D gene is named only where the DNA matches it firmly. For some rows the clone size is stated as once, few or many, or as a class when expanded; others skip it.

>-|TRBJ1-2|TRBV28|-
TGTGCCAGCAGCTCACAGGGTCCCTATGGCTACACCTTC
CASSSQGPYGYTF
>TRBD1|TRBJ2-5|TRBV7-7|-
TGTGCCAGCAGCTCTACCGGGACAGGGAAAGAGACCCAGTACTTC
CASSSTGTGKETQYF
>-|TRBJ1-3|TRBV5-1|-
TGCGCCAGCAGCCCAGGGTTAGGAAACACCATATATTTT
CASSPGLGNTIYF
>TRBD2|TRBJ2-3|TRBV5-5|-
TGTGCCAGCAGCTTTGCGGGGGGCTCTAGCACAGATACGCAGTATTTT
CASSFAGGSSTDTQYF
>-|TRBJ1-5|TRBV30|-
TGTGCCTGGACCCCGGACAGTAGCAATCAGCCCCAGCATTTT
CAWTPDSSNQPQHF
>TRBD1|TRBJ1-1|TRBV19|-
TGTGCCAGTAGTGCACCCGCGGGACAGCTGAACACTGAAGCTTTCTTT
CASSAPAGQLNTEAFF
>TRBD2|TRBJ2-6|TRBV7-3|-
TGTGCCAGCAGCCCGCTAGGACTAGCACGACCTGGGGCCAACGTCCTGACTTTC
CASSPLGLARPGANVLTF
>-|TRBJ1-1|TRBV28|-
TGTGCCAGCAGTTTCCCCGGGGAGGGGGACACTGAAGCTTTCTTT
CASSFPGEGDTEAFF
>TRBD2|TRBJ2-7|TRBV28|-
TGTGCCAGCAGTTTAGAGACTAGCGCACGCTACGAGCAGTACTTC
CASSLETSARYEQYF
>-|TRBJ2-1|TRBV19|-
TGTGCCAGTACGTCTTCGGGAGCAGACTACAATGAGCAGTTCTTC
CASTSSGADYNEQFF
>TRBD1|TRBJ2-7|TRBV7-7|once
TGTGCCAGCAGCTTATCTACAGGGGTGTTTTCCGAGCAGTACTTC
CASSLSTGVFSEQYF
>-|TRBJ2-2|TRBV5-1|-
TGCGCCAGCAGCTTGCAGGGGTCTCTAAACACCGGGGAGCTGTTTTTT
CASSLQGSLNTGELFF
>-|TRBJ2-1|TRBV7-2|few
TGTGCCAGCAGCTTAAGAGCCGCAAGCTCCTACAATGAGCAGTTCTTC
CASSLRAASSYNEQFF
>-|TRBJ1-4|TRBV6-5|-
TGTGCCAGCAATCGAAACGTCCGGGAAAAACTGTTTTTT
CASNRNVREKLFF
>-|TRBJ2-3|TRBV6-5|-
TGTGCCAGCACTAGGGGGGGCCCAGATACGCAGTATTTT
CASTRGGPDTQYF
>TRBD1|TRBJ1-2|TRBV28|-
TGTGCCAGCAGTGCTCCGGGACAGGGCTATGGCTACACCTTC
CASSAPGQGYGYTF
>-|TRBJ2-7|TRBV5-5|-
TGTGCCAGCAGCTTGACCTGGTTGGTGGCGGGGGCTTCCTACGAGCAGTACTTC
CASSLTWLVAGASYEQYF
>-|TRBJ1-2|TRBV28|-
TGTGCCAGCAGTTTAAACTCCCTGGACAGAGGCTACACCTTC
CASSLNSLDRGYTF
>TRBD2|TRBJ2-3|TRBV7-6|-
TGTGCCAGCAGCTTAGACGGGAGGAAGTTAGGCACAGATACGCAGTATTTT
CASSLDGRKLGTDTQYF
>TRBD1|TRBJ2-3|TRBV29-1|-
TGCAGCGTTGAAGAGGACAGGCCGACAGATACGCAGTATTTT
CSVEEDRPTDTQYF
>-|TRBJ1-5|TRBV18|-
TGTGCCAGCTCACCATCCTCCAGGGTTCAGCCCCAGCATTTT
CASSPSSRVQPQHF
>TRBD1|TRBJ1-1|TRBV19|few
TGTGCCAGTAGCTCCGGACAGGGGCCCGCTGAAGCTTTCTTT
CASSSGQGPAEAFF
>TRBD2|TRBJ2-1|TRBV7-8|few
TGTGCCAGCAGCTGGGGAGCGGGAGGGCCAAATGAGCAGTTCTTC
CASSWGAGGPNEQFF
>-|TRBJ1-1|TRBV6-4|-
TGTGCCGCCAATAGCTCCAGGGCGTGGGACACTGAAGCTTTCTTT
CAANSSRAWDTEAFF
>TRBD1|TRBJ2-1|TRBV5-4|-
TGTGCCAGCAGCTCCTCAGGGAACAGGGGAAATGAGCAGTTCTTC
CASSSSGNRGNEQFF
>TRBD1|TRBJ1-1|TRBV4-2|-
TGTGCCAGCAGCCCAGGGACAGGGGCTGAAGCTTTCTTT
CASSPGTGAEAFF
>TRBD1|TRBJ2-5|TRBV5-7|-
TGTGCCAGCAGCTTGGTAGGGACAGGGGGCTGGTGGTGTGAGACCCAGTACTTC
CASSLVGTGGWWCETQYF
>-|TRBJ1-2|TRBV24-1|-
TGTGCCACCAGCCAACTCGACAGGAACTATGGCTACACCTTC
CATSQLDRNYGYTF
>-|TRBJ2-5|TRBV19|-
TGTGCCAGTAGTATTAGGACAGTTGGGGAGACCCAGTACTTC
CASSIRTVGETQYF
>TRBD2|TRBJ2-5|TRBV3-1/TRBV3-2|-
TGTGCCAGCAGCCAAGCTAGCGGGGGGCGCGAGACCCAGTACTTC
CASSQASGGRETQYF
>-|TRBJ1-2|TRBV19|-
TGTGCCAGTAGTATGGCAGGGCCCTATGGCTACACCTTC
CASSMAGPYGYTF
>TRBD2|TRBJ2-3|TRBV5-4|-
TGTGCCAGCAGCTTGCTAGCGGGGGGTAGAACAGATACGCAGTATTTT
CASSLLAGGRTDTQYF
>-|TRBJ1-4|TRBV19|few
TGTGCCAGTAGCCCTGGAGGGTATGATGAAAAACTGTTTTTT
CASSPGGYDEKLFF
>-|TRBJ2-7|TRBV28|many
TGTGCCAGCAGTTCACAGTTACCCGAGCAGTACTTC
CASSSQLPEQYF
>-|TRBJ1-3|TRBV28|-
TGTGCCAGCAGTTTAGACAAAGGAAACACCATATATTTT
CASSLDKGNTIYF
>TRBD1|TRBJ2-6|TRBV29-1|-
TGCAGCGTTGCTCAGGGGGCTGGGGCCAACGTCCTGACTTTC
CSVAQGAGANVLTF
>TRBD1|TRBJ2-5|TRBV19|-
TGTGCCAGTAGACGGACAGGGGCCCAAGAGACCCAGTACTTC
CASRRTGAQETQYF
>-|TRBJ1-2|TRBV29-1|-
TGCAGCGTTGACACCACACTAAACTATGGCTACACCTTC
CSVDTTLNYGYTF
>-|TRBJ2-7|TRBV7-9|-
TGTGCCAGCAGCCTATCCTACGAGCAGTACTTC
CASSLSYEQYF
>-|TRBJ2-7|TRBV18|-
TGTGCCAGCTCACCCCAAAAGGGGTCCTACGAGCAGTACTTC
CASSPQKGSYEQYF
>TRBD1|TRBJ1-6|TRBV4-2|-
TGTGCCAGCAGCCTGACAGGGCCGGCCGCACCCCTCCACTTT
CASSLTGPAAPLHF
>TRBD1|TRBJ1-2|TRBV13|-
TGTGCCAGCAGCGGAAACAGGGGGCGAGATGTTGGCTACACCTTC
CASSGNRGRDVGYTF
>-|TRBJ1-2|TRBV10-3|-
TGTGCCATCAGTGGACAGGAGACTAACTATGGCTACACCTTC
CAISGQETNYGYTF
>TRBD1|TRBJ2-2|TRBV9|-
TGTGCCAGCAGCGAGAGACAGGGGGCCGGGGAGCTGTTTTTT
CASSERQGAGELFF
>TRBD1|TRBJ1-5|TRBV28|-
TGTGCCAGCAGTTCGACAGGGATTCAGCCCCAGCATTTT
CASSSTGIQPQHF
>-|TRBJ1-1|TRBV28|many
TGTGCCAGCAGTGGGGGGGGCACCAACACTGAAGCTTTCTTT
CASSGGGTNTEAFF
>-|TRBJ1-1|TRBV19|-
TGTGCCAGTAGTATAGGTGCCGGACATCCTCCGGGTTTCTTT
CASSIGAGHPPGFF
>TRBD2|TRBJ2-3|TRBV5-4|-
TGTGCCAGCAGCTTGGGTGGGACTAGCGGGATCACGCAGTATTTT
CASSLGGTSGITQYF
>TRBD1|TRBJ1-3|TRBV4-2|-
TGTGCCAGCAGCCAAGAAGCGGGACAGGGTTCTGGAAACACCATATATTTT
CASSQEAGQGSGNTIYF
>TRBD1|TRBJ2-3|TRBV2|-
TGTGCCGGCCAGGGACAGGGGTTTGGAGATACGCAGTATTTT
CAGQGQGFGDTQYF
>-|TRBJ1-1|TRBV25-1|-
TGTGCCAGCGGTCCCGGAGGGGCGAGCTACACTGAAGCTTTCTTT
CASGPGGASYTEAFF
>-|TRBJ2-1|TRBV5-6|-
TGTGCCAGCAGCTTGGATCGTGGGGAGACCTACAATGAGCAGTTCTTC
CASSLDRGETYNEQFF
>TRBD1|TRBJ1-1|TRBV11-3|-
TGTGCCAGCAGCTCTACCACCGGGACAGGGAGGACTGAAGCTTTCTTT
CASSSTTGTGRTEAFF
>-|TRBJ2-5|TRBV5-5|-
TGTGCCAGCAGCTCCAGGGTGGAGACCCAGTACTTC
CASSSRVETQYF
>TRBD2|TRBJ2-5|TRBV7-2|few
TGTGCCAGCAGCTTAGGGAGACTAGCGGGGGGGCTTGAGACCCAGTACTTC
CASSLGRLAGGLETQYF
>-|TRBJ1-1|TRBV2|-
TGTGCCAGCAGTGAAGGGGCCACGGAACTTATGAACACTGAAGCTTTCTTT
CASSEGATELMNTEAFF
>-|TRBJ2-7|TRBV6-5|-
TGTGCCAGCAGCCGGTCCGACGAGCAGTACTTC
CASSRSDEQYF
>-|TRBJ2-1|TRBV9|-
TGTGCCAGCAGCACCAGGGACAGTTTACGCGGGGTTTACAATGAGCAGTTCTTC
CASSTRDSLRGVYNEQFF
>TRBD1|TRBJ1-2|TRBV28|-
TGTGCCAGCAGTCCGGGACAGCGGAACTATGGCTACACCTTC
CASSPGQRNYGYTF
>TRBD1|TRBJ1-5|TRBV10-3|-
TGTGCCATCAGTGAGACAGGGGGCGCCCAGCCCCAGCATTTT
CAISETGGAQPQHF